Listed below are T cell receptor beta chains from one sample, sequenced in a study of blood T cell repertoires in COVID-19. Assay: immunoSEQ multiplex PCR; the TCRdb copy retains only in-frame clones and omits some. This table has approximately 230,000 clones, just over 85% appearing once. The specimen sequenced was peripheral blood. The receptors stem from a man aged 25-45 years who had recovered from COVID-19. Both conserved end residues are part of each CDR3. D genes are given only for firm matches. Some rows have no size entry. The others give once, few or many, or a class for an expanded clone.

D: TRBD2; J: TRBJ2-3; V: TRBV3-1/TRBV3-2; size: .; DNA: TGTGCCAGCAGCCCCCAGGACAGCGGGGGGCTAGATACGCAGTATTTT; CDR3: CASSPQDSGGLDTQYF
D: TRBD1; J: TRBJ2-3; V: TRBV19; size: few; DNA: TGTGCCAGTACGGACAGGGTAGAGCAAAATACGCAGTATTTT; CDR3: CASTDRVEQNTQYF
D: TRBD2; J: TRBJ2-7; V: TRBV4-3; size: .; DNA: TGCGCCAGCAGCCCAGGGAGGGGCTACGAGCAGTACTTC; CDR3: CASSPGRGYEQYF
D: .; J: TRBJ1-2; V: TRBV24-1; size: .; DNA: TGTGCCACCAGTGATTTTAGGGTTCACAGGGAAACCCCAGCTAACTATGGCTACACCTTC; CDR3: CATSDFRVHRETPANYGYTF
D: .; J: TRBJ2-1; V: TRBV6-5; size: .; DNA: TGTGCCAGCAGTTACAGGGAGCAAAACAATGAGCAGTTCTTC; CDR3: CASSYREQNNEQFF
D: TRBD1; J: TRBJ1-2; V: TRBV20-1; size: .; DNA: TGCAGTGTGGGACAGGCTTATGGCTACACCTTC; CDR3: CSVGQAYGYTF
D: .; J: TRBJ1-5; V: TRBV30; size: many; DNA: TGTGCCTGTACTACGGGGGACAATCAGCCCCAGCATTTT; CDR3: CACTTGDNQPQHF
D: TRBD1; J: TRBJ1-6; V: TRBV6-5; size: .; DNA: TGTGCCAGCAGTTACGGACAGGGTCCTTCACCCCTCCACTTT; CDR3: CASSYGQGPSPLHF
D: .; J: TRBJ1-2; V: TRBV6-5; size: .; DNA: TGTGCCAGCAGGCGCTTCGGGACATTCGACTATGGCTACACCTTC; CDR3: CASRRFGTFDYGYTF
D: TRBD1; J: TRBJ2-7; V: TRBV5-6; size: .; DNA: TGTGCCAGCAGCTTCGGGACAGAACCCTACGAGCAGTACTTC; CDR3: CASSFGTEPYEQYF
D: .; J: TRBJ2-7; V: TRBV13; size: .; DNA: TGTGCCAGCAGCCCTCGTCGGGGGGCCTCCTACGAGCAGTACTTC; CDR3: CASSPRRGASYEQYF
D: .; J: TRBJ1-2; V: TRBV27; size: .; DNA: TGTGCCAGCAGTCACCGGGAGGGCAGGGGAGGCTATGGCTACACCTTC; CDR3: CASSHREGRGGYGYTF
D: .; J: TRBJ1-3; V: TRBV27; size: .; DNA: TGTGCCAGCAGCAGGACAGTGGCTGGAAACACCATATATTTT; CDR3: CASSRTVAGNTIYF
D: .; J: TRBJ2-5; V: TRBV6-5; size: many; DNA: TGTGCCAGCATGAGGAGGGAAGAGACCCAGTACTTC; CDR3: CASMRREETQYF
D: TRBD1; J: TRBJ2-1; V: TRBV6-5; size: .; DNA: TGTGCCAGCTCGGGACAGGGGGCTTACAATGAGCAGTTCTTC; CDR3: CASSGQGAYNEQFF
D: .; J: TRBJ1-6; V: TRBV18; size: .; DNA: TGTGCCAGCTCACCGAGTGGTTATAATTCACCCCTCCACTTT; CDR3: CASSPSGYNSPLHF